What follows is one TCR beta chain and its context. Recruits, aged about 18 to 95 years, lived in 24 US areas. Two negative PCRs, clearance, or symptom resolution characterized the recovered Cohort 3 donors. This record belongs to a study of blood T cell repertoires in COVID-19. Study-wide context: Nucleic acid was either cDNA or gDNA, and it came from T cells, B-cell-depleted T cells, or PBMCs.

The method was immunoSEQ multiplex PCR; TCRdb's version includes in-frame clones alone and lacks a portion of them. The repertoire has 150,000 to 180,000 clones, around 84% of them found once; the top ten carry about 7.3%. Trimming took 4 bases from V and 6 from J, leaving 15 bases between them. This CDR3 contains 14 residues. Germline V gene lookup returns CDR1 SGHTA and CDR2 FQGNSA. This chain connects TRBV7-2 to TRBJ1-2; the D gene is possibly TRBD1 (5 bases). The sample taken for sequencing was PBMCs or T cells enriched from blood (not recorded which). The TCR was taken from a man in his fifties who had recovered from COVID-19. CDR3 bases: TGTGCCAGCAGCTCGACCTTAAGGGGCGATGGCTACACCTTC. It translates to CASSSTLRGDGYTF.